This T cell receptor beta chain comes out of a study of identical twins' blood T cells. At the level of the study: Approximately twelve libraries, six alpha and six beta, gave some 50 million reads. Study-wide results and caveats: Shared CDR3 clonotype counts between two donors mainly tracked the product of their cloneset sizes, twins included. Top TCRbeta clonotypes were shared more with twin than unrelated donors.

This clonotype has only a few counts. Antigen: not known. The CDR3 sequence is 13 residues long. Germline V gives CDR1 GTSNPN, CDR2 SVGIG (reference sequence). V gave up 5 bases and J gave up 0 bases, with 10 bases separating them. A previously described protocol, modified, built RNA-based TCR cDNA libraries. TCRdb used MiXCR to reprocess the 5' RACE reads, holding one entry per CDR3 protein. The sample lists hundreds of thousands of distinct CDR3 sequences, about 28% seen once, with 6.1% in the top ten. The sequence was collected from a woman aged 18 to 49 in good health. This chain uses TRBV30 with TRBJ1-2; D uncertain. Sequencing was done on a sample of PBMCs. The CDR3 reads CAWSAQSNYGYTF. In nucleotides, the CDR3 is TGTGCCTGGTCAGCCCAGTCTAACTATGGCTACACCTTC.